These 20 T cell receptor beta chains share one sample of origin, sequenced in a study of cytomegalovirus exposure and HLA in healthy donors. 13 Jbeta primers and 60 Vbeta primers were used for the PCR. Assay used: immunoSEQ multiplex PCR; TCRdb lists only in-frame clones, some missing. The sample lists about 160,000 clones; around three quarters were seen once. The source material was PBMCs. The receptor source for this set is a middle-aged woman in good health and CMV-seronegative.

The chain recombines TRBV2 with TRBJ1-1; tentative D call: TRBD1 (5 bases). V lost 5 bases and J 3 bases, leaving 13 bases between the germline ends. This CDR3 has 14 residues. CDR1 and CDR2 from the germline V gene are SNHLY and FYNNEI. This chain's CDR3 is CASSRQFEDTEAFF. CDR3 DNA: TGTGCCAGCAGTCGACAGTTCGAAGACACTGAAGCTTTCTTT.

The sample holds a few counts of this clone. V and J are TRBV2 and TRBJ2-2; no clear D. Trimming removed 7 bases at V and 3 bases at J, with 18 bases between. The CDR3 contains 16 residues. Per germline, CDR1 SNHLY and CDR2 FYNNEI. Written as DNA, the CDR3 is TGTGCCAGCACCCCATGGGCCTCCCCGGACACCGGGGAGCTGTTTTTT. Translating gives CASTPWASPDTGELFF. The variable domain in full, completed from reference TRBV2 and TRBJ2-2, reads EPEVTQTPSHQVTQMGQEVILRCVPISNHLYFYWYRQILGQKVEFLVSFYNNEISEKSEIFDDQFSVERPDGSNFTLKIRSTKLEDSAMYFCASTPWASPDTGELFFGEGSRLTVL.

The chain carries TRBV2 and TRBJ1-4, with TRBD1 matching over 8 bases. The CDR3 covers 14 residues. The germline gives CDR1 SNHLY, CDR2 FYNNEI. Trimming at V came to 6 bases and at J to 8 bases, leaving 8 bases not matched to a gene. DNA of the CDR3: TGTGCCAGCAGCGGACAGGGTTGGGAAGAAAAACTGTTTTTT. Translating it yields CASSGQGWEEKLFF.

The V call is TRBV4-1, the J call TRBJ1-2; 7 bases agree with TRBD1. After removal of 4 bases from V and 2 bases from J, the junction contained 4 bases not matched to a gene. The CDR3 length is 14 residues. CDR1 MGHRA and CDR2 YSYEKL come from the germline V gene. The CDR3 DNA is TGCGCCAGCAGCCTGGGACAGACAAACTATGGCTACACCTTC. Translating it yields CASSLGQTNYGYTF.

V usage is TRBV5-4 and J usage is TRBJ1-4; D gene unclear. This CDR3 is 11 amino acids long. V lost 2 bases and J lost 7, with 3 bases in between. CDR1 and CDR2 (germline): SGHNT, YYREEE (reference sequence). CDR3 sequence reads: CASSFIEKLFF. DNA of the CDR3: TGTGCCAGCAGCTTCATTGAAAAACTGTTTTTT.

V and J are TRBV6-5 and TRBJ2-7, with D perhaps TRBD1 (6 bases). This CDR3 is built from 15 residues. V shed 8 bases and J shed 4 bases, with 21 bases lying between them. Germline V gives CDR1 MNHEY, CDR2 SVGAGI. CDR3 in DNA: TGTGCCAGCCCTCCTCCCGGGACATCGGCTTACGAGCAGTACTTC. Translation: CASPPPGTSAYEQYF.

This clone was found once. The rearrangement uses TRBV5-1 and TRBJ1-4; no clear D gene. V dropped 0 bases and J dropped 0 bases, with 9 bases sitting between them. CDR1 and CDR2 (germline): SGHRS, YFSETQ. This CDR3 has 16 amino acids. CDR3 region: CASSLVDGSTNEKLFF. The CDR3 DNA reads TGCGCCAGCAGCTTGGTAGACGGGTCAACTAATGAAAAACTGTTTTTT.

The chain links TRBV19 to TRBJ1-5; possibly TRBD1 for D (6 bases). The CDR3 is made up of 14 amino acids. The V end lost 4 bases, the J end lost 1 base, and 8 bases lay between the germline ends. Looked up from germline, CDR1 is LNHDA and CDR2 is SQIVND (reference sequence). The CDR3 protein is CASSRTASNQPQHF. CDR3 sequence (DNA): TGTGCCAGTAGTAGGACAGCCAGCAATCAGCCCCAGCATTTT.

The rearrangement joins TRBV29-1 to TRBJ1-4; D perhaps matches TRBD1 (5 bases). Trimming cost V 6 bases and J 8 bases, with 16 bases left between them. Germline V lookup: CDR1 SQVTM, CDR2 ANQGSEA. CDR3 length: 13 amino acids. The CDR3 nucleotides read TGCAGCGTAGACAAGGGGCAGGGAGAAAAACTGTTTTTT. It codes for CSVDKGQGEKLFF.

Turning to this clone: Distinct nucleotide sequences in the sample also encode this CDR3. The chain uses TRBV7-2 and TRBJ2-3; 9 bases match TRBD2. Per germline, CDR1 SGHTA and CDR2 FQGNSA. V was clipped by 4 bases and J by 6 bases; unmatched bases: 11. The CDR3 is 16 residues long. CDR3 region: CASSSRGRGGADTQYF. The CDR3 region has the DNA TGTGCCAGCAGCTCCCGAGGGCGGGGGGGAGCGGATACGCAGTATTTT.

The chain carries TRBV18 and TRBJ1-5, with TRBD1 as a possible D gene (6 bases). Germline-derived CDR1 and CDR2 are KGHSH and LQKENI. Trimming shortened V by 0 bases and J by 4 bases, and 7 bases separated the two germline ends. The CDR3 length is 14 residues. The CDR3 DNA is TGTGCCAGCTCACCACCCCAGGGGAATCAGCCCCAGCATTTT. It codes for CASSPPQGNQPQHF.

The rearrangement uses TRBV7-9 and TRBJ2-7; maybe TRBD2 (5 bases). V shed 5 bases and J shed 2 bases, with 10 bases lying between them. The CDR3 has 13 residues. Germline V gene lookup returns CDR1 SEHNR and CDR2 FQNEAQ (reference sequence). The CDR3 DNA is TGTGCCAGCAGCAGGGAGTTGACCTACGAGCAGTACTTC. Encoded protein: CASSRELTYEQYF.

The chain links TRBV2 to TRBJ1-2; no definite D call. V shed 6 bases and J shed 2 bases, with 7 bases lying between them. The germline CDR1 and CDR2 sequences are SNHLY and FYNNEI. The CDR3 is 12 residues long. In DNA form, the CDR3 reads TGTGCCAGCAGAACAGACAACTATGGCTACACCTTC. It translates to CASRTDNYGYTF. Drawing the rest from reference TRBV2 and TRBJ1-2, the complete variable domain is EPEVTQTPSHQVTQMGQEVILRCVPISNHLYFYWYRQILGQKVEFLVSFYNNEISEKSEIFDDQFSVERPDGSNFTLKIRSTKLEDSAMYFCASRTDNYGYTFGSGTRLTVV.

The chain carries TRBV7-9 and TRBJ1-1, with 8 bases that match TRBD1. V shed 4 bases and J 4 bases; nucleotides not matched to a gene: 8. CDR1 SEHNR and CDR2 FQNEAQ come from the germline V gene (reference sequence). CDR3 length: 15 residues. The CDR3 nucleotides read TGTGCCAGCAGCTCCATCAGGGGGCGAACCACTGAAGCTTTCTTT. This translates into CASSSIRGRTTEAFF.

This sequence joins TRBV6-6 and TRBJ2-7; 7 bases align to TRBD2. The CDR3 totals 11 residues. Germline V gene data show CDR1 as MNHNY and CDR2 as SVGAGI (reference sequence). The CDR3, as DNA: TGTGCTAGCGGGCGGGAAAGCGAGCAGTACTTC. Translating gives CASGRESEQYF.

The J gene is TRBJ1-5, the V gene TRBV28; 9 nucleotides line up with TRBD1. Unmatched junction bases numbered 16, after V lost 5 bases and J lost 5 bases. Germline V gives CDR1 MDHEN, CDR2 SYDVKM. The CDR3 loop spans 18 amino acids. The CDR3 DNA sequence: TGTGCCAGCAGTCGGGGGAGGGGGACAGGGTTCCTAGATCAGCCCCAGCATTTT. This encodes CASSRGRGTGFLDQPQHF.

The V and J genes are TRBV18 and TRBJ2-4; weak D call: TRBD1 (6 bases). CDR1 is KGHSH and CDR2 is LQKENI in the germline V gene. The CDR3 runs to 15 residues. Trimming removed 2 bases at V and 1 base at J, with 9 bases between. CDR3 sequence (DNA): TGTGCCAGCTCACCAGGGCAGGGGGCCAAAAACATTCAGTACTTC. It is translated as CASSPGQGAKNIQYF.

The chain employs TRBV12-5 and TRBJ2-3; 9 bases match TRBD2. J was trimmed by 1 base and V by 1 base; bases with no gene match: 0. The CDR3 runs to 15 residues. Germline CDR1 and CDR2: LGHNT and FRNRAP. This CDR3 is CASGLGGGGTDTQYF. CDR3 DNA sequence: TGTGCTAGTGGTTTGGGCGGGGGGGGCACAGATACGCAGTATTTT.

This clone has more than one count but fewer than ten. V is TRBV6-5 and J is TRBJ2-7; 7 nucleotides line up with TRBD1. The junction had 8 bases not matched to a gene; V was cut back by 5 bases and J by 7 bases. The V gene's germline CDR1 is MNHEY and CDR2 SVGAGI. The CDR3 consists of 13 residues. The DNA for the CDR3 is TGTGCCAGCAGTCCTCCGGGACAGCAAGAGCAGTACTTC. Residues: CASSPPGQQEQYF.

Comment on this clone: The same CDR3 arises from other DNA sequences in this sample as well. CDR3 in amino acids: CASSLTVNYGYTF. DNA of the CDR3: TGCGCCAGCAGCTTGACAGTTAACTATGGCTACACCTTC. This sequence joins TRBV5-1 and TRBJ1-2; no firm D call. V shed 1 base and J shed 1 base, with 5 bases lying between them. From germline, CDR1 is SGHRS and CDR2 YFSETQ. The CDR3 totals 13 residues. The complete variable domain, with remaining parts taken from reference TRBV5-1 and TRBJ1-2, reads KAGVTQTPRYLIKTRGQQVTLSCSPISGHRSVSWYQQTPGQGLQFLFEYFSETQRNKGNFPGRFSGRQFSNSRSEMNVSTLELGDSALYLCASSLTVNYGYTFGSGTRLTVV.